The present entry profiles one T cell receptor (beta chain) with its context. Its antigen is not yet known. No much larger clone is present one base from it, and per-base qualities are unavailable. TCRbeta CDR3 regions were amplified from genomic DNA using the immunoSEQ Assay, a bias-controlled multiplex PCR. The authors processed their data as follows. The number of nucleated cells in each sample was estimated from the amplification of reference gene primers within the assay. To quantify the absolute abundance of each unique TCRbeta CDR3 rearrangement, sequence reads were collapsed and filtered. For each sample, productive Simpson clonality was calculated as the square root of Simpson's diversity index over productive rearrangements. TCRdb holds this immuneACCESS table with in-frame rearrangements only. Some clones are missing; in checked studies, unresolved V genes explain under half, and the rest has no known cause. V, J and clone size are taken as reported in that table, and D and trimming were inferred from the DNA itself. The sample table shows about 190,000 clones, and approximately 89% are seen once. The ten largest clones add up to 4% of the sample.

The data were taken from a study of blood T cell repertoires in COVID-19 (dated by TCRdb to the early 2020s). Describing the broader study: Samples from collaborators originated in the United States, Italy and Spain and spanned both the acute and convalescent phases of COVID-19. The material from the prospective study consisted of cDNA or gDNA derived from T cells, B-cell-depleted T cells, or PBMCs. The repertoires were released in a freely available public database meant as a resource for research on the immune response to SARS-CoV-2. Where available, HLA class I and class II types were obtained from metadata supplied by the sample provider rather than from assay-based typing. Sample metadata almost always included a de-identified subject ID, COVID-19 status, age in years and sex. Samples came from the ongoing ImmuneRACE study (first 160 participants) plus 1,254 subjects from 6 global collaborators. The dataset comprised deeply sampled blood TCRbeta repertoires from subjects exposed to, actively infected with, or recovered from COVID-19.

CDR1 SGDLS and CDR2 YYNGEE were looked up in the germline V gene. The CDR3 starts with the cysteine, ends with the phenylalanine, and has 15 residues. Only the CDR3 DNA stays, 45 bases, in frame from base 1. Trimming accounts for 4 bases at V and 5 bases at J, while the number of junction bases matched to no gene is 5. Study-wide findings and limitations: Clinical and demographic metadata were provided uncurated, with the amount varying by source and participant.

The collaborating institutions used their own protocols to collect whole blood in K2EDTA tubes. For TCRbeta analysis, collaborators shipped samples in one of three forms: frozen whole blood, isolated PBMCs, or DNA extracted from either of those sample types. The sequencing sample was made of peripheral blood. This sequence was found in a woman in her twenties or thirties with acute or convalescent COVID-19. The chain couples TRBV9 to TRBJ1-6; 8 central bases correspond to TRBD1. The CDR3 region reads CASSIQGAHNSPLHF. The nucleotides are TGTGCCAGCAGCATCCAGGGGGCCCATAATTCACCCCTCCACTTT.